The 25 T cell receptor beta chains below all came from one sample that was sequenced in a study of beta chain features in type 1 diabetes. The authors reverse transcribed all of the isolated RNA, so sequencing captured expressed TCRB transcripts. Repertoires were generated with immunoSEQ multiplex PCR, while TCRdb's copy carries only in-frame clones and drops some. The repertoire has 400,000 to 600,000 clones, around 28% of them found once; the top ten carry 0.05% to 0.065%. Sequenced input: naive CD4+ T cells from blood. The source is a man between 18 and 35 years old in good health.

This chain links TRBV20-1 with TRBJ2-3; 8 bases agree with TRBD1. V shed 6 bases and J 4 bases; nucleotides not matched to a gene: 0. The CDR3 totals 11 residues. The V gene's germline CDR1 is DFQATT and CDR2 SNEGSKA (reference sequence). CDR3 DNA sequence: TGCAGTGCACAGGGGGCAGATACGCAGTATTTT. Residues: CSAQGADTQYF.

This clone was seen a handful of times. The chain employs TRBV7-9 and TRBJ1-1; TRBD1 matches at 7 bases. CDR3 length: 16 residues. Germline-derived CDR1 and CDR2 are SEHNR and FQNEAQ (reference sequence). Trimming took 0 bases from V and 2 from J; bases not matched to a gene: 6. CDR3 DNA sequence: TGTGCCAGCAGCTTAGCCCCGGGACAGTTAAACACTGAAGCTTTCTTT. This sequence encodes CASSLAPGQLNTEAFF.

The gene calls are TRBV30 and TRBJ2-2; no clear D. V gave up 3 bases and J gave up 4 bases, with 9 bases separating them. The germline V gene encodes CDR1 GTSNPN and CDR2 SVGIG (reference sequence). This CDR3 is built from 13 residues. The DNA for the CDR3 is TGTGCCTGGAGCCCGAGGATCACCGGGGAGCTGTTTTTT. Its protein is CAWSPRITGELFF.

This clone has only a few counts. The chain recombines TRBV30 with TRBJ1-1, with 7 bases matching TRBD1. The CDR3 sequence is 13 residues long. With 4 bases clipped from V and 1 base from J, the junction kept 3 bases outside the gene matches. Germline CDR1 is GTSNPN and CDR2 is SVGIG (reference sequence). In DNA, the CDR3 is TGTGCCTGGAAAGGACAGGCGAACACTGAAGCTTTCTTT. Its translation: CAWKGQANTEAFF.

The rearrangement uses TRBV6-1 and TRBJ2-1, with 11 bases that match TRBD2. V lost 4 bases and J lost 0; bases outside the gene matches: 5. The CDR3 runs to 17 residues. CDR1 and CDR2 (germline): MNHNS, SASEGT. The CDR3 bases are TGTGCCAGCAGTGGCCCTAGCGGGAGGAGCTCCTACAATGAGCAGTTCTTC. It translates to CASSGPSGRSSYNEQFF.

The chain links TRBV9 to TRBJ2-1; D gene ambiguous. V dropped 6 bases and J dropped 2 bases, with 9 bases sitting between them. CDR1 and CDR2 from the germline V gene are SGDLS and YYNGEE. The CDR3 loop spans 13 amino acids. The CDR3 region is CASTERPYNEQFF. In nucleotides, the CDR3 is TGTGCCAGCACCGAAAGACCCTACAATGAGCAGTTCTTC.

This clone was seen only a few times. CDR3 bases: TGTGCCAGCAGACGAGGGGCCGGGGAGACCCAGTACTTC. Encoded protein: CASRRGAGETQYF. The V gene is TRBV27, the J gene TRBJ2-5; D tentatively fits TRBD1 or TRBD2 (5 bases each). Trimming stripped 6 bases from V and 5 bases from J, with 13 bases between. Germline lookup yields CDR1 MNHEY and CDR2 SMNVEV (reference sequence). CDR3 length equals 13 residues.

This chain links TRBV30 with TRBJ1-5, with D tentatively TRBD1 (5 bases). Per the germline V gene, CDR1 is GTSNPN and CDR2 is SVGIG (reference sequence). The CDR3 runs to 12 residues. Trimming left V 3 bases short and J 4 bases short, with 7 bases between. CDR3 region: CAWRQGNQPQHF. The CDR3 DNA sequence: TGTGCCTGGAGGCAGGGAAATCAGCCCCAGCATTTT.

This clone was counted a few times. The genes are TRBV9 and TRBJ2-7, with 8 bases aligning to TRBD2. There are 14 residues in the CDR3. Per germline, CDR1 SGDLS and CDR2 YYNGEE. With 1 base clipped from V and 6 bases from J, the junction kept 6 bases outside the gene matches. In DNA form, the CDR3 reads TGTGCCAGCAGCGTACTAGCGGGTTCGGCCGAGCAGTACTTC. Translation: CASSVLAGSAEQYF.

The chain links TRBV5-1 to TRBJ2-3; D is perhaps TRBD2 (5 bases). The V end lost 3 bases, the J end lost 3 bases, and 17 bases lay between the germline ends. The CDR3 has 16 residues. From germline, CDR1 is SGHRS and CDR2 YFSETQ. The CDR3 DNA reads TGCGCCAGCAGCTCTGACGGGATTTCTGGGACAGATACGCAGTATTTT. Translated: CASSSDGISGTDTQYF.

This clone was picked up a small number of times. The rearrangement uses TRBV30 and TRBJ2-5; D is ambiguous. Germline CDR1 is GTSNPN and CDR2 is SVGIG (reference sequence). The CDR3 length is 12 residues. V gave up 2 bases and J gave up 1 base, with 5 bases separating them. CDR3 nucleotide sequence: TGTGCCTGGAGTTCTCGCCAAGAGACCCAGTACTTC. Its translation is CAWSSRQETQYF. Full variable domain (missing parts from reference TRBV30 and TRBJ2-5): SQTIHQWPATLVQPVGSPLSLECTVEGTSNPNLYWYRQAAGRGLQLLFYSVGIGQISSEVPQNLSASRPQDRQFILSSKKLLLSDSGFYLCAWSSRQETQYFGPGTRLLVL.

This clone was picked up a small number of times. The genes are TRBV30 and TRBJ1-4, with a possible D match to TRBD1 (5 bases). There are 17 residues in the CDR3. V was pared by 1 base and J by 0 bases, with 15 bases between. CDR1 and CDR2 (germline): GTSNPN, SVGIG (reference sequence). CDR3 sequence: CAWSGGLAGATNEKLFF. CDR3 in DNA: TGTGCCTGGAGTGGGGGGTTGGCCGGAGCAACTAATGAAAAACTGTTTTTT.

V usage is TRBV9 and J usage is TRBJ2-1; D gene unclear. V lost 0 bases and J 4 bases, leaving 17 bases between the germline ends. The CDR3 has 17 amino acids. Germline CDR1 reads SGDLS; CDR2 reads YYNGEE. The CDR3 loop reads CASSVGPPTLGYNEQFF. DNA of the CDR3: TGTGCCAGCAGCGTAGGCCCCCCGACCTTGGGTTACAATGAGCAGTTCTTC.

This clone was detected a few times. The chain carries TRBV4-3 and TRBJ2-5, with D maybe TRBD1 (6 bases). Germline lookup yields CDR1 LGHNA and CDR2 YSLEER. V lost 1 base to trimming and J lost 4 bases, with 13 bases between them. This CDR3 spans 15 amino acids. Written as DNA, the CDR3 is TGCGCCAGCAGCCAAGGGCAGGGGCCGGCAGAGACCCAGTACTTC. It yields the protein CASSQGQGPAETQYF.

In its sample, this clone was seen a few times. V gene TRBV14 combines with J gene TRBJ2-3; D not certain. The V and J ends lost 4 bases and 1 base respectively, with 12 bases between them. The length of the CDR3 is 15 residues. Germline-derived CDR1 and CDR2 are SGHDN and FVKESK. This CDR3 reads CASSLTDRGTDTQYF. DNA of the CDR3: TGTGCCAGCAGCCTTACGGACCGAGGCACAGATACGCAGTATTTT.

This chain joins TRBV7-6 and TRBJ2-7; a possible D gene is TRBD1 (6 bases). The CDR3 covers 17 residues. The germline CDR1 and CDR2 sequences are SGHVS and FNYEAQ. V was cut by 3 bases and J by 1 base, with 19 bases left in between. The CDR3 spells CASSFHPLQGRSYEQYF. In DNA, the CDR3 is TGTGCCAGCAGCTTCCACCCTCTTCAGGGGCGGTCCTACGAGCAGTACTTC.

This clone has a handful of counts. One end of the junction does not line up with germline, which may come from a read error. The rearrangement uses TRBV7-7 and TRBJ2-3; 7 bases line up with TRBD2. The CDR3 contains 15 residues. CDR1 and CDR2 from the germline V gene are SSHAT and FNYEAQ (reference sequence). The CDR3 region is CASSSSGMLADTQYF. CDR3 sequence (DNA): TGTGCTAGCAGCTCCAGCGGGATGCTGGCAGATACGCAGTATTTT.

The J gene is TRBJ1-2, the V gene TRBV30; 7 bases line up with TRBD1. Germline CDR1 and CDR2: GTSNPN and SVGIG (reference sequence). The length of the CDR3 is 13 residues. The V and J ends lost 5 bases and 4 bases, in that order; junction bases with no gene match: 7. The CDR3 sequence is CAWPEGTVYGYTF. The CDR3 DNA sequence: TGTGCCTGGCCCGAAGGGACAGTCTATGGCTACACCTTC. The complete variable domain, with remaining parts taken from reference TRBV30 and TRBJ1-2, reads SQTIHQWPATLVQPVGSPLSLECTVEGTSNPNLYWYRQAAGRGLQLLFYSVGIGQISSEVPQNLSASRPQDRQFILSSKKLLLSDSGFYLCAWPEGTVYGYTFGSGTRLTVV.

This clone was found once. V and J are TRBV4-2 and TRBJ2-1; TRBD2 aligns across 7 bases. CDR1 and CDR2 from the germline V gene are LGHNA and YNFKEQ. Losses at the gene ends were 0 bases for V and 7 bases for J; bases not matched to a gene: 9. The CDR3 length is 16 residues. The CDR3 is CASSQEVRLAANEQFF. As DNA, the CDR3 is TGTGCCAGCAGCCAAGAGGTAAGGCTAGCGGCAAATGAGCAGTTCTTC.

This sequence joins TRBV28 and TRBJ2-7, with D maybe TRBD1 (6 bases). Between the trimmed V and J ends, which lost 6 bases and 3 bases, there was a span of 12 bases. Germline V gene sequence: CDR1 MDHEN, CDR2 SYDVKM. The CDR3 contains 13 residues. CDR3 protein: CASRTGSHYEQYF. The CDR3 DNA is TGTGCCAGCAGAACAGGGTCCCACTACGAGCAGTACTTC.

The chain carries TRBV29-1 and TRBJ1-1, with D maybe TRBD1 (6 bases). The CDR3 spans 11 residues. Germline lookup yields CDR1 SQVTM and CDR2 ANQGSEA. The CDR3 region has the DNA TGCACCTACTGGAGGGGGACTGAAGCTTTCTTT. This translates into CTYWRGTEAFF.

This clone was seen a handful of times. The V and J genes are TRBV9 and TRBJ1-2; the D is unclear. CDR1 and CDR2 from the germline V gene are SGDLS and YYNGEE. The CDR3 has 11 amino acids. Trimming cost V 3 bases and J 1 base, with 1 base left between them. This CDR3 is CASSDNYGYTF. CDR3 nucleotide sequence: TGTGCCAGCAGCGATAACTATGGCTACACCTTC.

The chain joins TRBV29-1 to TRBJ1-1; TRBD1 might be the D (6 bases). V was shortened by 7 bases and J by 1 base, with 13 bases between the two germline ends. The CDR3 has 13 amino acids. Germline CDR1 and CDR2: SQVTM and ANQGSEA. The CDR3: CSARGAENTEAFF. CDR3 nucleotide sequence: TGCAGCGCTAGGGGGGCAGAGAACACTGAAGCTTTCTTT.

The count of this clone is one. V gene TRBV9 combines with J gene TRBJ2-1; possible D gene TRBD2, 6 bases. Trimming removed 0 bases at V and 4 bases at J, with 11 bases between. CDR1 and CDR2 (germline): SGDLS, YYNGEE. The CDR3 sequence is 15 residues long. CDR3 loop: CASSVGGRNYNEQFF. The CDR3 DNA reads as TGTGCCAGCAGCGTAGGAGGGAGGAATTACAATGAGCAGTTCTTC.

This clone has a handful of counts. The chain has TRBV30 and TRBJ1-2; possibly TRBD1 for D (5 bases). The CDR3 loop spans 13 amino acids. Germline assignment: CDR1 GTSNPN and CDR2 SVGIG (reference sequence). V was shortened by 2 bases and J by 8 bases, with 15 bases between the two germline ends. The CDR3 sequence is CAWSPIAGHGYTF. The CDR3 DNA reads as TGTGCCTGGAGTCCTATAGCGGGGCACGGCTACACCTTC. The full variable domain, rest sourced from reference TRBV30 and TRBJ1-2, is SQTIHQWPATLVQPVGSPLSLECTVEGTSNPNLYWYRQAAGRGLQLLFYSVGIGQISSEVPQNLSASRPQDRQFILSSKKLLLSDSGFYLCAWSPIAGHGYTFGSGTRLTVV.